These T cell receptor beta chains were read from a single sample in a study of OX40 agonist ivuxolimab in advanced cancers. Some clones are missing from TCRdb's copy, which holds only in-frame ones; the method was immunoSEQ multiplex PCR. The sample yields some 25,000 clones, roughly 75% seen once. The sequencing here drew on CD4+ or CD8+ T cells sorted from blood, taken in a trial of the OX40 agonist ivuxolimab. These receptors were obtained from an adult with an advanced solid tumor such as melanoma, head and neck, liver or kidney cancer. The CDR3 runs from the conserved cysteine through the conserved F or W. The D gene is left open where the match is weak. A clone size is listed for some rows: how often the clone was seen (once, few, many), or a class if it is expanded.

DNA	CDR3	size	D	V	J
TGTGCCAGCAGCTCATCGACAGGGGCCTACGAGCAGTACTTC	CASSSSTGAYEQYF	NA	TRBD1	TRBV11-1	TRBJ2-7
TGTGCCAGCAGTTTATTGGGGGCCGGATATCAGCCCCAGCATTTT	CASSLLGAGYQPQHF	NA	NA	TRBV27	TRBJ1-5
TGTGCCAGCTCCGAGAGAGAAGGGCGAGAGCAGTACTTC	CASSEREGREQYF	NA	NA	TRBV28	TRBJ2-7
TGTGCCTGGAGTGAGGGGTTGGGGAATGAAAAACTGTTTTTT	CAWSEGLGNEKLFF	NA	NA	TRBV30	TRBJ1-4
TGTGCCGGAGGCCTCGGGGGGGCCACAGATACGCAGTATTTT	CAGGLGGATDTQYF	NA	TRBD2	TRBV9	TRBJ2-3
TGTGCCAGCAACCTAGGGGAGACCGGGGAGCTGTTTTTT	CASNLGETGELFF	NA	NA	TRBV5-5	TRBJ2-2
TGTGCCAGCAGACCGGGACTAGCGGAATCCTACGAGCAGTACTTC	CASRPGLAESYEQYF	NA	TRBD2	TRBV7-2	TRBJ2-7
TGTGCCAGCAGTGACGGGGGGACAGTGCCTTACGAGCAGTACTTC	CASSDGGTVPYEQYF	NA	NA	TRBV6-1	TRBJ2-7
TGCAGCATCTCCGGGACAACCTACAATGAGCAGTTCTTC	CSISGTTYNEQFF	NA	NA	TRBV29-1	TRBJ2-1
TGTGCCAGCAGTTCTAGGGGCGAGACCCAGTACTTC	CASSSRGETQYF	NA	NA	TRBV28	TRBJ2-5
TGTGCTTCCTCGAGTCCCTCGCATGAAGCTTTCTTT	CASSSPSHEAFF	few	NA	TRBV30	TRBJ1-1
TGCAGCGTTGCACCGGGACAGGGGGCGCGCACTGAAGCTTTCTTT	CSVAPGQGARTEAFF	few	TRBD1	TRBV29-1	TRBJ1-1
TGTGCCAGCAGGACAGGGGTCTTCTCTGGAAACACCATATATTTT	CASRTGVFSGNTIYF	NA	TRBD1	TRBV2	TRBJ1-3
TGTGCCAGCAGCTTCGGGAGAACAGATACGCAGTATTTT	CASSFGRTDTQYF	NA	NA	TRBV11-2	TRBJ2-3
TGCGCCAGCAGCTCGCAAGGAGGGGACTACGAGCAGTACTTC	CASSSQGGDYEQYF	NA	NA	TRBV5-1	TRBJ2-7
TGTGCCAGCGCAGACAGGGTTGGCACCGGGGAGCTGTTTTTT	CASADRVGTGELFF	NA	TRBD1	TRBV6-5	TRBJ2-2
TGTGCCAGCAGCTTAACGGGAGACTATAACACCGGGGAGCTGTTTTTT	CASSLTGDYNTGELFF	once	NA	TRBV7-3	TRBJ2-2
TGTGCCAGCAGTGACCCGTCTAGACCAGATACGCAGTATTTT	CASSDPSRPDTQYF	NA	NA	TRBV6-4	TRBJ2-3
TGCGCCAGCAGCCAAATGGGTGTCGGTAGGGTTAGTGCTGAAGCTTTCTTT	CASSQMGVGRVSAEAFF	NA	NA	TRBV4-1	TRBJ1-1
TGCAGCGTCCGCCGCGGGAGTGGGTACAATGAGCAGTTCTTC	CSVRRGSGYNEQFF	NA	TRBD2	TRBV29-1	TRBJ2-1
TGTGCCAGCAGCTTTCGGGACAGCTCGTATGGCTACACCTTC	CASSFRDSSYGYTF	NA	TRBD1	TRBV27	TRBJ1-2
TGCGCCAGCAGCCAAGATCAAAGTAGGGGGCGTGTGGGTGAAAAACTGTTTTTT	CASSQDQSRGRVGEKLFF	NA	TRBD1	TRBV4-3	TRBJ1-4
TGTGCCAGCAGTTTTACAGGGGGCCTCACGAACACTGAAGCTTTCTTT	CASSFTGGLTNTEAFF	NA	TRBD1	TRBV6-5	TRBJ1-1
TGTGCCAGCAGCTTGTCGTTTGGTCCGGGAGATGGAAACACCATATATTTT	CASSLSFGPGDGNTIYF	NA	NA	TRBV5-6	TRBJ1-3
TGTGCCATCAGTGAGTCAGGGACAGGGATGTACGAGCAGTACTTC	CAISESGTGMYEQYF	NA	TRBD1	TRBV10-3	TRBJ2-7
TGTGCCAGTAGTCCCCTACGGGATCCATATGAGCAGTTCTTC	CASSPLRDPYEQFF	NA	NA	TRBV19	TRBJ2-1
TGCAGCGTAGAATCCAGGGGAAGGGCGGATGGCTACACCTTC	CSVESRGRADGYTF	NA	NA	TRBV29-1	TRBJ1-2
TGTGCCAGCAGCATGGGACTAGCGGGAGGGACAGATACGCAGTATTTT	CASSMGLAGGTDTQYF	NA	TRBD2	TRBV27	TRBJ2-3
TGTGCCAGCAGTGTAAAGAGGGAAAATGAGCAGTTCTTC	CASSVKRENEQFF	NA	NA	TRBV6-4	TRBJ2-1
TGTGCCAGCAGTGGAGAACAGGGGGGGTCAGTTCTCTTT	CASSGEQGGSVLF	NA	TRBD1	TRBV6-1	TRBJ1-1
TGTGCCAGCAGCTTGGACGGGGGGCCATCCTACAATGAGCAGTTCTTC	CASSLDGGPSYNEQFF	NA	NA	TRBV5-5	TRBJ2-1
TGTGCCTGGAGTGTACGCTGGACTTCTAACTATGGCTACACCTTC	CAWSVRWTSNYGYTF	NA	NA	TRBV30	TRBJ1-2
TGTGCCTGGAGTGCCGGAGGCAGTGAAGCTTTCTTT	CAWSAGGSEAFF	NA	NA	TRBV30	TRBJ1-1
TGTGCCAGCAGCCAGGCCGCGGACAGGAGAATAGGTACGCAGTATTTT	CASSQAADRRIGTQYF	NA	TRBD1	TRBV5-4	TRBJ2-3
TGTGCCAGCAGTCAAAACCTAGGTAACGGGGAGCTGTTTTTT	CASSQNLGNGELFF	NA	NA	TRBV7-6	TRBJ2-2
TGCAGCGTTAAGTTGCAGGGGGCTGGCACTGAAGCTTTCTTT	CSVKLQGAGTEAFF	few	TRBD1	TRBV29-1	TRBJ1-1
TGTGCCAGTAATTCGGGGGTGGTCGGGGAGACCCAGTACTTC	CASNSGVVGETQYF	NA	NA	TRBV19	TRBJ2-5
TGTGCCAGTAGTCTCCGGACTAGCACAGATACGCAGTATTTT	CASSLRTSTDTQYF	few	NA	TRBV19	TRBJ2-3
TGTGCCAGCAGCGAAACTCCCCACTACTACAATGAGCAGTTCTTC	CASSETPHYYNEQFF	NA	NA	TRBV9	TRBJ2-1
TGCGCCAGCAGCCAAGTCGACATGGGGATCACAGATACGCAGTATTTT	CASSQVDMGITDTQYF	few	NA	TRBV4-1	TRBJ2-3
TGTGCCAGCTCACCACGCCAGGGGGTCGATCAGCCCCAGCATTTT	CASSPRQGVDQPQHF	NA	TRBD1	TRBV18	TRBJ1-5
TGCGCCAGCAGAAGGCTAGGACCCAGCTCCAATGAGCAGTTCTTC	CASRRLGPSSNEQFF	NA	NA	TRBV5-1	TRBJ2-1
TGCGCCAGCAGCCAAGTGGCCAGGCGGGGTGAGCAGTTCTTC	CASSQVARRGEQFF	NA	NA	TRBV4-1	TRBJ2-1